This T cell receptor (beta chain) was recovered during a study of shared clonotypes between healthy human individuals. Those who donated were healthy HIV-negative adults, with no recent acute infections or vaccinations reported. A remark on this clone: The target antigen is unknown.

Germline-derived CDR1 and CDR2 are GTSNPN and SVGIG (reference sequence). This CDR3 contains 14 residues. V dropped 3 bases and J dropped 9; count of bases not matched to a gene: 10. Clones were sequenced by immunoSEQ multiplex PCR, and TCRdb holds only the in-frame ones, with some missing. The repertoire holds just over 2,000,000 clones, with approximately 95% as singletons. Study-level points and caveats: Shared across a handful of donors were around 5% of the naive CD4 clonotypes.

This TCR was sampled from a man younger than 35 in good health. Sequencing was carried out using naive CD4+ T cells sorted from blood. Regarding subset: CD45RA+ positively selected. V is TRBV30 and J is TRBJ2-1, with 8 bases lining up with TRBD1. As DNA, the CDR3 is TGTGCCTGGAGCGAAGGACAGGGCCCCAGTGAGCAGTTCTTC. Translating it yields CAWSEGQGPSEQFF.